Below are 5 T cell receptor beta chains sequenced from a single sample in a study of Graves' ophthalmopathy and Graves' hyperthyroidism. Investigators amplified TCR beta CDR3 regions from RNA transcripts. HTBI primers were employed in first-round RT-PCR, then a second-round multiplex PCR followed. TCRdb processed the multiplex PCR reads anew with MiXCR; each CDR3 protein has one entry. In the table there are 500,000 to 800,000 distinct CDR3 sequences, about two fifths of which are singletons. Input material: peripheral blood. These receptors all stem from an adult man with Graves' ophthalmopathy.

The chain employs TRBV29-1 and TRBJ2-5; 8 positions match TRBD1. V was pared by 0 bases and J by 4 bases, with 7 bases of the junction left unmatched. The CDR3 extends over 15 amino acids. The V gene's germline CDR1 is SQVTM and CDR2 ANQGSEA. The CDR3 spells CSVEDSRRGLETQYF. The CDR3 nucleotides read TGCAGCGTTGAAGATTCACGCAGGGGGCTAGAGACCCAGTACTTC.

V gene TRBV25-1 combines with J gene TRBJ1-5; D is ambiguous. This CDR3 has 15 residues. Germline V gives CDR1 MGHDK, CDR2 SYGVNS. Trimming took 5 bases from V and 6 from J, leaving 17 bases between them. The CDR3 DNA follows: TGTGCCAGCAGTTACGGGCGGTTAGCGGGTCAGCCCCAGCATTTT. Translating gives CASSYGRLAGQPQHF.

CDR3 in DNA: TGTGCCAGCAATGGAGGGGTAGAGAGCTATGGCTACACCTTC. This gives the protein CASNGGVESYGYTF. The chain couples TRBV2 to TRBJ1-2; D perhaps matches TRBD1 (5 bases). The germline V gene has CDR1 SNHLY and CDR2 FYNNEI. Deletions cut 7 bases from V and 4 bases from J, with 16 bases between. The CDR3 is 14 residues long.

The rearrangement links TRBV19 to TRBJ2-6; possibly TRBD2 for D (6 bases). The CDR3 consists of 13 residues. V shed 7 bases and J shed 3 bases, with 7 bases lying between them. The germline V gene encodes CDR1 LNHDA and CDR2 SQIVND (reference sequence). The CDR3 sequence: CASMEGGANVLTF. DNA of the CDR3: TGTGCCAGTATGGAGGGTGGGGCCAACGTCCTGACTTTC.

This clonotype came up many times. The chain combines TRBV19 with TRBJ1-5, with D perhaps matching TRBD1 (5 bases). The germline V and J ends were trimmed by 3 bases and 11 bases, with 14 bases remaining between them. The germline gives CDR1 LNHDA, CDR2 SQIVND (reference sequence). The CDR3 spans 13 residues. The chain's CDR3 is CASSIGATVTQHF. The CDR3 region has the DNA TGTGCCAGTAGTATTGGGGCAACGGTGACCCAGCATTTT.